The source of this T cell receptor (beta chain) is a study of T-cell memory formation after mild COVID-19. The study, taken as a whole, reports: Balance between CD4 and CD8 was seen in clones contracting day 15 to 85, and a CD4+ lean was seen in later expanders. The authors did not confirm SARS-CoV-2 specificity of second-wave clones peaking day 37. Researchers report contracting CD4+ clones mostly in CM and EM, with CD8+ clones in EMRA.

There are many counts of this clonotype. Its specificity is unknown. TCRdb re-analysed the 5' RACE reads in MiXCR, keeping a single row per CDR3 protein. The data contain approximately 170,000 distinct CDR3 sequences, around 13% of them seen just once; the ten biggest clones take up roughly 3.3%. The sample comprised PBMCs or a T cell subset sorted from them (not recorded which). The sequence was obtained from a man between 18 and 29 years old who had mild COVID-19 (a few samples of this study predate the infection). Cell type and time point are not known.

DNA of the CDR3: TGTGCCAGCAGCCCGGGACTAGCCCTGAATGAGCAGTTCTTC. This translates into CASSPGLALNEQFF. The J gene is TRBJ2-1, the V gene TRBV6-5, with 9 nucleotides matching TRBD2. Germline values: CDR1 MNHEY, CDR2 SVGAGI. Trimming took 6 bases from V and 7 from J; bases not matched to a gene: 7. The CDR3 runs 14 residues.